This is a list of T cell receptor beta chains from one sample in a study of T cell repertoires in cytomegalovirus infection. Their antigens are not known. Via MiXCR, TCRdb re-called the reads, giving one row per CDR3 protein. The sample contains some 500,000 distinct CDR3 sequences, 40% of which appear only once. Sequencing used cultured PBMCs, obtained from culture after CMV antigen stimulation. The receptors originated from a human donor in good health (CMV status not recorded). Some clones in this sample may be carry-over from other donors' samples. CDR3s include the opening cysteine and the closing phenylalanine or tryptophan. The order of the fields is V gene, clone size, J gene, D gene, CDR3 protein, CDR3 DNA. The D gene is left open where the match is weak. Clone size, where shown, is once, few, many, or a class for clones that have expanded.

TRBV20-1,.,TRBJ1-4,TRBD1,CSALTGENEKLFF,TGCAGTGCTCTCACAGGGGAGAATGAAAAACTGTTTTTT
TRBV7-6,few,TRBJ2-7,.,CASSNGVETGEQYF,TGTGCCAGCAGCAACGGAGTCGAAACCGGCGAGCAGTACTTC
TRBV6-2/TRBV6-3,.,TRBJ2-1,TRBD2,CASSSYGGRASGVHEQFF,TGTGCCAGCAGTTCGTATGGGGGGCGAGCTAGCGGGGTCCATGAGCAGTTCTTC
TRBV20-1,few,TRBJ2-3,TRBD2,CSARVAGEGTDTQYF,TGCAGTGCTAGAGTAGCGGGAGAAGGAACAGATACGCAGTATTTT
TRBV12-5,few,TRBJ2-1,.,CASGLPRAEQFF,TGTGCTAGTGGTTTACCCCGGGCTGAGCAGTTCTTC
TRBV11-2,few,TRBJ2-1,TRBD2,CASSAPGLAGHEQFF,TGTGCCAGCAGCGCACCGGGACTAGCGGGACATGAGCAGTTCTTC
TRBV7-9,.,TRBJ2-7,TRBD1,CASSSPNGTGFYEQYF,TGTGCCAGCAGCTCGCCGAACGGGACAGGGTTTTACGAGCAGTACTTC
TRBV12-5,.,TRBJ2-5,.,CASGLVTGSGQETQYF,TGTGCTAGTGGTTTAGTCACAGGGAGTGGACAAGAGACCCAGTACTTC
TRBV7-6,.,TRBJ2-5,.,CASSRGAHETQYF,TGTGCCAGCAGTCGGGGGGCCCACGAGACCCAGTACTTC
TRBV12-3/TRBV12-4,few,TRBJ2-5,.,CASSLFVGARARRGQETQYF,TGTGCCAGCAGTTTATTCGTGGGGGCGCGGGCCCGGCGGGGTCAAGAGACCCAGTACTTC
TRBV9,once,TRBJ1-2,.,CASSARGSGEGYTF,TGTGCCAGCAGCGCCCGAGGGTCGGGGGAAGGCTACACCTTC
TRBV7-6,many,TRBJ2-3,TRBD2,CASRTSGGSSDTQYF,TGTGCCAGCAGGACTAGCGGGGGATCGTCAGATACGCAGTATTTT
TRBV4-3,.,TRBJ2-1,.,CASSPQPPGAYNEQFF,TGCGCCAGCAGCCCCCAACCTCCAGGGGCCTACAATGAGCAGTTCTTC
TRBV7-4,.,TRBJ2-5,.,CASSEVLGLPYQETQYF,TGTGCCAGCAGCGAGGTCTTGGGTCTCCCGTACCAAGAGACCCAGTACTTC
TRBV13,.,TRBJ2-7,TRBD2,CASSTTTSGKSYEQYF,TGTGCCAGCAGCACGACTACTAGCGGGAAGTCCTACGAGCAGTACTTC
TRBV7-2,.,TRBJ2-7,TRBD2,CASSPLAGFDEQYF,TGTGCCAGCAGCCCGCTAGCGGGATTCGACGAGCAGTACTTC